These 13 T cell receptor beta chains were sequenced from one sample in a study of blood T cell repertoires in COVID-19. Only in-frame clones appear in the TCRdb table, and some are missing; sequencing was by immunoSEQ multiplex PCR. Among roughly 220,000 clones listed, 88% were seen once. Material: PBMCs or T cells enriched from blood (not recorded which). Source of these receptors: a woman between 25 and 40 years old who had recovered from COVID-19.

V and J are TRBV12-5 and TRBJ2-3; 7 nucleotides agree with TRBD2. V was pared by 3 bases and J by 0 bases, with 6 bases of the junction left unmatched. The CDR3 has 16 amino acids. The germline V gene encodes CDR1 LGHNT and CDR2 FRNRAP. The CDR3 loop is CASGFAGDRSTDTQYF. The CDR3 DNA reads as TGTGCTAGTGGTTTTGCGGGGGACCGAAGCACAGATACGCAGTATTTT. Combining the CDR3 with reference TRBV12-5 and TRBJ2-3 gives the whole variable domain DARVTQTPRHKVTEMGQEVTMRCQPILGHNTVFWYRQTMMQGLELLAYFRNRAPLDDSGMPKDRFSAEMPDATLATLKIQPSEPRDSAVYFCASGFAGDRSTDTQYFGPGTRLTVL.

The CDR3 sequence is CASSQQGGDNSPLHF. CDR3 DNA: TGTGCCAGCAGTCAACAGGGCGGCGATAATTCACCCCTCCACTTT. V is TRBV7-9 and J is TRBJ1-6, with D possibly TRBD1 on 6 matching bases. In germline, CDR1 is SEHNR, CDR2 FQNEAQ (reference sequence). This CDR3 is 15 amino acids long. Trimming took 6 bases from V and 5 from J, leaving 14 bases between them. Combining the CDR3 with reference TRBV7-9 and TRBJ1-6 gives the whole variable domain DTGVSQNPRHKITKRGQNVTFRCDPISEHNRLYWYRQTLGQGPEFLTYFQNEAQLEKSRLLSDRFSAERPKGSFSTLEIQRTEQGDSAMYLCASSQQGGDNSPLHFGNGTRLTVT.

The chain carries TRBV4-1 and TRBJ1-4; D perhaps matches TRBD1 (5 bases). CDR3 length: 15 amino acids. CDR1 is MGHRA and CDR2 is YSYEKL in the germline V gene. V shed 1 base and J shed 3 bases, with 9 bases lying between them. Here the CDR3 DNA reads TGCGCCAGCAGCCAAGGCCAGGGTGCTAATGAAAAACTGTTTTTT. Translation gives CASSQGQGANEKLFF.

The gene calls are TRBV9 and TRBJ2-2, with a tentative D call TRBD2 (5 bases). The CDR3 is 16 residues long. V was cut by 3 bases and J by 1 base, with 13 bases left in between. CDR1 is SGDLS, CDR2 YYNGEE, per germline. CDR3 nucleotides: TGTGCCAGCAGCGCAGGACTCTTCGGGAACACCGGGGAGCTGTTTTTT. This gives the protein CASSAGLFGNTGELFF.

V gene TRBV18 combines with J gene TRBJ2-2, with D possibly being TRBD1 (5 bases). CDR1 is KGHSH and CDR2 is LQKENI in the germline V gene. The ends were cut back, 3 bases at V and 6 bases at J, with 8 bases in the middle. This CDR3 spans 13 amino acids. The CDR3 bases are TGTGCCAGCTCACCCTGGACATCCGGGGAGCTGTTTTTT. This encodes CASSPWTSGELFF.

The chain is built from TRBV18 and TRBJ2-2; tentatively, D is TRBD2 (6 bases). Trimming took 0 bases from V and 2 from J, leaving 10 bases between them. The length of the CDR3 is 16 residues. Germline assignment: CDR1 KGHSH and CDR2 LQKENI. The CDR3 reads CASSPPSGRNTGELFF. The CDR3 nucleotides are TGTGCCAGCTCACCACCGAGCGGGCGAAACACCGGGGAGCTGTTTTTT.

This clone was seen a single time. The V gene is TRBV3-1 (or the pseudogene TRBV3-2), the J gene TRBJ1-4; 9 bases are shared with TRBD1. J gave up 6 bases and V 3 bases, and 5 bases lay outside the gene matches. This CDR3 contains 15 residues. The germline CDR1 and CDR2 sequences are LGHDT and YNNKEL (reference sequence). This CDR3 reads CASSHGTGNYEKLFF. CDR3 DNA sequence: TGTGCCAGCAGCCATGGGACAGGGAATTATGAAAAACTGTTTTTT.

This chain connects TRBV4-3 to TRBJ1-1; 9 bases match TRBD1. The trim removed 0 bases at V and 13 bases at J, leaving 6 bases unmatched. The germline V gene encodes CDR1 LGHNA and CDR2 YSLEER. The CDR3 has 13 residues. This CDR3 reads CASSQDRGQGVFF. The CDR3 DNA reads as TGCGCCAGCAGCCAAGATCGGGGACAGGGTGTTTTCTTT.

A single count supports this clone. This CDR3 reads CASMQGTDNEQFF. CDR3 bases: TGTGCCAGCATGCAGGGGACAGACAATGAGCAGTTCTTC. V and J are TRBV6-5 and TRBJ2-1; TRBD1 matches at 7 bases. Trimming cost V 7 bases and J 5 bases; bases outside gene matches: 5. Germline CDR1 reads MNHEY; CDR2 reads SVGAGI. The CDR3 is 13 residues long.

The V and J genes are TRBV6-5 and TRBJ2-2; D call uncertain. The length of the CDR3 is 15 residues. V lost 2 bases, J lost 2 bases, and 9 bases lay in between. CDR1 MNHEY and CDR2 SVGAGI come from the germline V gene. In DNA, the CDR3 is TGTGCCAGCAGTTACGGGCAGATCAACACCGGGGAGCTGTTTTTT. Protein product: CASSYGQINTGELFF.

This chain uses TRBV5-1 with TRBJ2-3; 10 positions agree with TRBD1. V was clipped by 5 bases and J by 6 bases; unmatched bases: 9. The V gene's germline CDR1 is SGHRS and CDR2 YFSETQ. The CDR3 loop spans 15 amino acids. The CDR3 DNA reads as TGCGCCAGCAGATCCAGGACAGGGGGATCGGATACGCAGTATTTT. It is translated as CASRSRTGGSDTQYF.

The J gene is TRBJ1-2, the V gene TRBV7-3; 8 nucleotides line up with TRBD1. The V gene's germline CDR1 is SGHTA and CDR2 FQGTGA. V trimming: 5 bases; J trimming: 8 bases; junction bases outside the gene matches: 10. This CDR3 is 14 amino acids long. The CDR3 region has the DNA TGTGCCAGCAGCCCACAGGGGGGGCCTATCGGCTACACCTTC. It specifies CASSPQGGPIGYTF.

J is TRBJ1-4 and V is TRBV7-8, with TRBD1 matching over 9 bases. Trimming took 2 bases from V and 8 from J; bases not matched to a gene: 18. CDR1 and CDR2 from the germline V gene are SGHVS and FQNEAQ. The CDR3 length is 19 residues. This CDR3 is CASSLRGQGQGSIREKLFF. The CDR3 coding sequence is TGTGCCAGCAGCTTAAGGGGGCAGGGACAGGGATCAATCCGAGAAAAACTGTTTTTT. The complete variable domain, with remaining parts taken from reference TRBV7-8 and TRBJ1-4, reads GAGVSQSPRYKVAKRGQDVALRCDPISGHVSLFWYQQALGQGPEFLTYFQNEAQLDKSGLPSDRFFAERPEGSVSTLKIQRTQQEDSAVYLCASSLRGQGQGSIREKLFFGSGTQLSVL.